A selection of T cell receptor beta chains follows, all from one sample in a study of cytomegalovirus exposure and HLA in healthy donors. Using immunoSEQ multiplex PCR, the repertoire was profiled, and TCRdb retains in-frame clones only, with some absent. This table has roughly 68,000 clones, 75% appearing once. Sequencing was done on a sample of PBMCs. The receptor set was obtained from a woman in her thirties in good health and CMV-seropositive. Both conserved end residues are part of each CDR3. D genes are given only for firm matches. Rows may omit the clone size; those that give it use once, few, many or a size class.

.,TRBJ2-3,TRBV29-1,TRBD2,CSVEGRLAGTPTDTQYF,TGCAGCGTTGAGGGGAGACTAGCGGGGACCCCTACAGATACGCAGTATTTT
once,TRBJ2-7,TRBV28,TRBD2,CASSLWGGAGYEQYF,TGTGCCAGCAGTTTATGGGGAGGGGCGGGTTACGAGCAGTACTTC
.,TRBJ1-1,TRBV29-1,.,CSVDPGVTEAFF,TGCAGCGTTGATCCAGGGGTCACTGAAGCTTTCTTT
.,TRBJ1-6,TRBV6-1,.,CASSMPGDNSPLHF,TGTGCCAGCTCCATGCCAGGGGATAATTCACCCCTCCACTTT
.,TRBJ1-1,TRBV6-6,.,CASSYEIRLGPEAFF,TGTGCCAGCAGTTACGAAATTCGGTTGGGGCCGGAAGCTTTCTTT
.,TRBJ2-1,TRBV7-2,.,CASSSWENEQFF,TGTGCCAGCAGCTCATGGGAGAATGAGCAGTTCTTC
.,TRBJ1-1,TRBV14,.,CASSQVGGTEAFF,TGTGCCAGCAGCCAAGTAGGGGGCACTGAAGCTTTCTTT
.,TRBJ2-7,TRBV19,TRBD2,CASAGTSRSYEQYF,TGTGCCAGTGCTGGGACTAGCCGATCCTACGAGCAGTACTTC
.,TRBJ2-1,TRBV6-4,TRBD2,CASSDDPAGGDNEQFF,TGTGCCAGCAGTGACGATCCAGCGGGAGGGGACAATGAGCAGTTCTTC
few,TRBJ2-1,TRBV29-1,.,CSVGHSRENEQFF,TGCAGCGTTGGTCACTCTAGGGAGAATGAGCAGTTCTTC
few,TRBJ2-7,TRBV30,TRBD1,CAWSGDRGLEQYF,TGTGCCTGGAGTGGGGACAGGGGTCTCGAGCAGTACTTC
few,TRBJ2-3,TRBV9,TRBD2,CASSVGAGVFTDTQYF,TGTGCCAGCAGCGTAGGTGCGGGGGTATTCACAGATACGCAGTATTTT
.,TRBJ2-1,TRBV5-1,TRBD2,CASSFTGTSGRDNEQFF,TGCGCCAGCAGCTTTACCGGGACTAGCGGGAGGGACAATGAGCAGTTCTTC
.,TRBJ1-2,TRBV9,.,CASSVVAGYGYTF,TGTGCCAGCAGCGTAGTGGCAGGCTATGGCTACACCTTC
.,TRBJ1-2,TRBV6-5,.,CASRNRGSAGYTF,TGTGCCAGCAGAAACCGGGGGAGCGCTGGCTACACCTTC
.,TRBJ1-2,TRBV7-9,TRBD1,CASSSTGYYGYTF,TGTGCCAGCAGCTCGACAGGGTACTATGGCTACACCTTC
.,TRBJ1-2,TRBV19,TRBD1,CASSPDTGTGKYSGYTF,TGTGCCAGTAGTCCCGATACCGGGACAGGGAAATATAGTGGCTACACCTTC
.,TRBJ1-2,TRBV7-2,.,CASSLSPGGIGGYTF,TGTGCCAGCAGCCTCTCACCGGGAGGGATAGGAGGCTACACCTTC
.,TRBJ2-2,TRBV9,.,CASQPISLEDTGELFF,TGTGCCAGCCAACCCATATCCCTAGAGGACACCGGGGAGCTGTTTTTT
.,TRBJ1-5,TRBV2,TRBD1,CASRRTGGMGQPQHF,TGTGCCAGCAGACGGACAGGGGGAATGGGTCAGCCCCAGCATTTT
.,TRBJ2-5,TRBV10-3,.,CAISEGQIQETQYF,TGTGCCATCAGCGAGGGACAAATCCAAGAGACCCAGTACTTC
.,TRBJ2-7,TRBV7-8,TRBD1,CASSVDRVSVQYF,TGTGCCAGCAGCGTCGACAGGGTTAGTGTGCAGTACTTC